This passage covers 2 T cell receptor beta chains from one sample sequenced in a study of CD8 T cells in Susac syndrome (dated by TCRdb to 2018 to 2020). The library was produced with the immunoSEQ multiplex PCR assay. RNA was extracted using the RNeasy kit, and roughly 0.5 to 1 ug of the RNA was reverse transcribed with random hexamers. Using fastp at Q25 and MiXCR, TCRdb reprocessed the public reads and kept productive beta chains. Every CDR3 protein is listed once, alongside the most common genes and DNA of its rows. For this sample there are roughly 180,000 distinct CDR3 sequences; under 95% appear just once. Approximately 0.094% of the sample belongs to the ten largest clones. The sequenced material came from CD4+ T cells from PBMCs. These receptors originate from a human donor with multiple sclerosis.

CDR3 residues: CASSQGGTGRSGELFF. DNA for the CDR3: TGTGCCAGCAGCCAAGGAGGGACAGGGAGATCCGGGGAGCTGTTTTTT. J is TRBJ2-2 and V is TRBV3-1; 9 positions agree with TRBD1. Germline-derived CDR1 and CDR2 are LGHDT and YNNKEL (reference sequence). V lost 1 base, J lost 6 bases, and 6 bases stayed unmatched. This CDR3 region has 16 residues.

The table lists this clonotype with a count of one. CDR3 sequence (DNA): TGTGCCAGCAGCCGACAGGGGGCCGGAAACACCATATATTTT. It is translated as CASSRQGAGNTIYF. The chain is built from TRBV7-9 and TRBJ1-3; 10 nucleotides agree with TRBD1. Per germline, CDR1 SEHNR and CDR2 FQNEAQ (reference sequence). The V segment lost 5 bases and the J segment 4 bases; nucleotides outside the gene matches: 2. The CDR3 is made up of 14 amino acids.